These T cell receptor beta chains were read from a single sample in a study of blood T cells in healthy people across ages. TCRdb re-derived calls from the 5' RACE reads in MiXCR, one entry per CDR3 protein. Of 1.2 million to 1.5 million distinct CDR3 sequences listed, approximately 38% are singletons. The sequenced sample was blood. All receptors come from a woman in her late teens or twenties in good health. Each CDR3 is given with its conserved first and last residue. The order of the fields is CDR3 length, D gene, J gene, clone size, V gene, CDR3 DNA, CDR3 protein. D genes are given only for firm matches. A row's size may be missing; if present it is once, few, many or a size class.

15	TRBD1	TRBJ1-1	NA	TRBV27	TGTGCCAGCACTTTCTCCGGACAGGGCCGTACTGAAGCTTTCTTT	CASTFSGQGRTEAFF
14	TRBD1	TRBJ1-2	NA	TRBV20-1	TGCAGTGCTGGGAGGACAGGGGTCAACTATGGCTACACCTTC	CSAGRTGVNYGYTF
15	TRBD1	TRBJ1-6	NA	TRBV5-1	TGCGCCAGCAGCTCGACAGGGGGAAGTAATTCACCCCTCCACTTT	CASSSTGGSNSPLHF
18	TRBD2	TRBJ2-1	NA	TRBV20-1	TGCAGTGCTAGAGATATGGCTAGCGGGGGGGGCTCCTACAATGAGCAGTTCTTC	CSARDMASGGGSYNEQFF
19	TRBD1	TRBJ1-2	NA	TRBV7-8	TGTGCCAGCAGCCCGACATCACAATCCCTGACAGGGGGTAACTATGGCTACACCTTC	CASSPTSQSLTGGNYGYTF
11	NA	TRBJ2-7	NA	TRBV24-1	TGTGCCACCAGGGGGGCGATTGAGCAGTACTTC	CATRGAIEQYF
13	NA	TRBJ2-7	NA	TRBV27	TGTGCCAGCACCAAGGAGGGTTCTACCGAGCAGTACTTC	CASTKEGSTEQYF
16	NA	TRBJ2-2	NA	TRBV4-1	TGCGCCAGCAGCCCGGCTGGGCAGGGAGGCACCGGGGAGCTGTTTTTT	CASSPAGQGGTGELFF
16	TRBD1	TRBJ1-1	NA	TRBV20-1	TGCAGTGCTAGGCCCCGGGACAGGGGACATTTCACTGAAGCTTTCTTT	CSARPRDRGHFTEAFF
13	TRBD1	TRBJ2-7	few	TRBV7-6	TGTGCCAGCGGGACAGGGGTCTCCTACGAGCAGTACTTC	CASGTGVSYEQYF
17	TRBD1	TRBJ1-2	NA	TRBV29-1	TGCAGCGTTGAAGATCCCAGCGACCAACAGGGGGACTATGGCTACACCTTC	CSVEDPSDQQGDYGYTF
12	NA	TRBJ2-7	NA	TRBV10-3	TGTGCCATCGCTCTCCCCTCCTACGGGCAGTACTTC	CAIALPSYGQYF
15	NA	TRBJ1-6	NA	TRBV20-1	TGCAGTGCTAGAGCCGGGGGAGGCGCCAATTCACCCCTCCACTTT	CSARAGGGANSPLHF
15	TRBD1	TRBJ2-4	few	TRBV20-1	TGCAGTGCGGGGGGACAGGGGGCTCCCAAAAACATTCAGTACTTC	CSAGGQGAPKNIQYF
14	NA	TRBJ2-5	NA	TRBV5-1	TGCGCCAGCAGCCGTAAAGGGGGATCGGGGACCCAGTACTTC	CASSRKGGSGTQYF
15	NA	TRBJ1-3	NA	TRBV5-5	TGTGCCAGCAGCCCTGACATCACAGCTGGAAACACCATATATTTT	CASSPDITAGNTIYF
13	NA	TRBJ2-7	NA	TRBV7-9	TGTGCCAGCAGCGTTGTCTCATTCTACGAGCAGTACTTC	CASSVVSFYEQYF
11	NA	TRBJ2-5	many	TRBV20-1	TGCAGTGCTAGAGGCCCGGAGACCCAGTACTTC	CSARGPETQYF
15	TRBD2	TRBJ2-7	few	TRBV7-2	TGTGCCAGCAGCTTAGCGACTAGCGGGGACTACGAGCAGTACTTC	CASSLATSGDYEQYF
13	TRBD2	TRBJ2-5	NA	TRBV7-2	TGTGCCAGCAGCTACGGACTAGACGAGACCCAGTACTTC	CASSYGLDETQYF
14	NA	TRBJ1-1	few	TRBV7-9	TGTGCCAGCAGCTTAGCGCAGAGGGGAGGCGGGTCTTTCTTT	CASSLAQRGGGSFF
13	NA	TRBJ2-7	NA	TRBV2	TGTGCCAGCAGTGGAGGGCCGGGGGACGAGCAGTACTTC	CASSGGPGDEQYF
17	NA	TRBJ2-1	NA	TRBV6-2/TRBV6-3	TGTGCCAGCAGTTACTCGAGTGAGTTTCGGTCCTACAAAGAGCAGTTCTTC	CASSYSSEFRSYKEQFF
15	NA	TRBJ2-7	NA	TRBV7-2	TGTGCCAGCAGCTTAGATTCCGGGTACTCCTACGAGCAGTACTTC	CASSLDSGYSYEQYF
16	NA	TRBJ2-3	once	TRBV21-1	TGTGCCAGCAGCACCCGGACAGGTGGGATGACAGATACGCAGTATTTT	CASSTRTGGMTDTQYF
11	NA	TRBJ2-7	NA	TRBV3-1	TGTGCCAAAAGGCGTTCGGGCGAGCAGTACTTC	CAKRRSGEQYF
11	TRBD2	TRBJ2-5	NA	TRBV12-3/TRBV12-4	TGTGCCAGCAGTTTTAGCGGGGGGAAGTACTTC	CASSFSGGKYF
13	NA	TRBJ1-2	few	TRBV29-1	TGCAGCGTTGTTCCGGGGGGTAGCTATGGCTACACCTTC	CSVVPGGSYGYTF
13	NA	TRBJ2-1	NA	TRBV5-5	TGTGCCAGCACCTTGGAGGTTCGAGAGACCCAGTTCTTC	CASTLEVRETQFF
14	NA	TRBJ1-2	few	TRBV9	TGTGCCAGCAGCGTTTGGGGCAGCAACTATGGCTACACCTTC	CASSVWGSNYGYTF
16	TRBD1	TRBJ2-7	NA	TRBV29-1	TGCAGCGTTGCTAGCTCCTCCGGGACAGGTGGCTCCGAGCAGTACTTC	CSVASSSGTGGSEQYF
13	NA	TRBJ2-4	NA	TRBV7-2	TGTGCCAGCAGCTGGGTAGCCAAAAACATTCAGTACTTC	CASSWVAKNIQYF
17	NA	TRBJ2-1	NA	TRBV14	TGTGCCAGCAGCCAAGAAGGTCCAGGGGTCTTAGCGGCGACCCAGTTCTTC	CASSQEGPGVLAATQFF
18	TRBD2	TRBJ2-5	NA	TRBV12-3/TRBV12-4	TGTGCCAGCAGTTTCCAACTACCAGGACTAGCGGGAGGAGAGACCCAGTACTTC	CASSFQLPGLAGGETQYF
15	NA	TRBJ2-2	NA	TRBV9	TGTGCCAGCAGCGTCCGCCAGGGGAACACCGGGGAGCTGTTTTTT	CASSVRQGNTGELFF
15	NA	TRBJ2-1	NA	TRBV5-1	TGCGCCAGCAGCTTTCAGGGGGGCATAAACAATGAGCAGAACTTC	CASSFQGGINNEQNF
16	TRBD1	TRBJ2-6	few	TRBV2	TGTGCCAGTAGCCGGGACAGTTTCTCTGGGGCCAACGTCCTGACTTTC	CASSRDSFSGANVLTF
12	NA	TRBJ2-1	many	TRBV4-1	TGCGCCAGCAGCCAAGATTCGAATGAGCAGTTCTTC	CASSQDSNEQFF
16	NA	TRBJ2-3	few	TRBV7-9	TGTGCCAGCAGCTTATTCGGGGGAGCAATGACAGATACGCAGTATTTT	CASSLFGGAMTDTQYF
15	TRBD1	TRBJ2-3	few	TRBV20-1	TGCAGTGCTGAACGACAGGGGATCCGCACAGATACGCAGTATTTT	CSAERQGIRTDTQYF
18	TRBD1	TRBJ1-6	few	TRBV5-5	TGTGCCAGCAGCCCTAGACAGGGTCCAAGCTCCTATAATTCACCCCTCCACTTT	CASSPRQGPSSYNSPLHF
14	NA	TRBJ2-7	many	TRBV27	TGTGCCAGCAGTTTAAACAGGTACTCCTACGAGCAGTACTTC	CASSLNRYSYEQYF
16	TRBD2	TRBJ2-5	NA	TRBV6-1	TGTGCCAGCAGTTTACGGGGGGGGGCATCTGAGGAGACCCAGTACTTC	CASSLRGGASEETQYF
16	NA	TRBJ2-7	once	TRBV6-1	TGTGCCAGCAGTGAAGCACCGGAGCGGGCCTCCTACGAGCAGTACTTC	CASSEAPERASYEQYF
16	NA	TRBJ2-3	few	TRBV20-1	TGCAGTGCTAGAAAGTCAGGGAGAGGACCTTCGGATACGCAGTATTTT	CSARKSGRGPSDTQYF
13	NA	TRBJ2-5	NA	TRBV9	TGTGCCAGCAGCGCACAAGAGGGGGAGACCCAGTACTTC	CASSAQEGETQYF
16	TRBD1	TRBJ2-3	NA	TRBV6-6	TGTGCCAGCAGTGGAAAGGACAGGGTTACAGCAGATACGCAGTATTTT	CASSGKDRVTADTQYF
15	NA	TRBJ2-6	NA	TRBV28	TGTGCCAGCAGTACACCTGTCTCTGGGGCCAACGTCCTGACTTTC	CASSTPVSGANVLTF
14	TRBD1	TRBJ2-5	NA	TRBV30	TGTGCCTGGAGTAAGGGACAGGGGGCCTCGGTTCAGTACTTC	CAWSKGQGASVQYF
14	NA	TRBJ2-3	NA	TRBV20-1	TGCAGTGCTAGAGTTCTACAGAGCACAGATACGCAGTATTTT	CSARVLQSTDTQYF
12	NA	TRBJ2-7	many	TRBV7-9	TGTGCCAGCAGCTATCGGATCTACGAGCAGTACTTC	CASSYRIYEQYF
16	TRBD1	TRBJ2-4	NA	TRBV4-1	TGCGCCAGCAGTACTTTCCCGGGACAGGGGAGGGGAGAGCAGTACTTC	CASSTFPGQGRGEQYF
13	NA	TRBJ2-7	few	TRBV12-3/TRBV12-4	TGTGCCAGCAGTTTTCTCGCCAACTACGAGCAGTACTTC	CASSFLANYEQYF
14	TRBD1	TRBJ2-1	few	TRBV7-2	TGTGCCAGCACCCGACAGGGTGAGAACAATGAGCAGTTCTTC	CASTRQGENNEQFF
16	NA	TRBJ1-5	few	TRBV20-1	TGCAGTGCTGCGGGTGGGGAGCCGATTAGCAATCAGCCCCAGCATTTT	CSAAGGEPISNQPQHF
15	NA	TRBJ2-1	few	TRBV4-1	TGCGCCAGCAGCCAAGTAGACGGTTCCTACAATGAGCAGTTCTTC	CASSQVDGSYNEQFF
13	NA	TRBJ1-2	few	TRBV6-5	TGTGCCAGCAGTTACGAAGGGGACTATGGCTACACCTTC	CASSYEGDYGYTF